This TCR beta chain was sequenced for a study of blood T cell repertoires in COVID-19. The wider study: PBMCs, B-cell-depleted T cells, or T cells provided the cDNA or gDNA that made up the material.

Participants came from about 24 US areas, aged roughly 18 to 95 years. Up to 2 weeks before entering the study, exposed participants had met a COVID-19 case. Profiling relied on immunoSEQ multiplex PCR, and the TCRdb table lists in-frame clones only, not all of them. The repertoire holds 200,000 to 250,000 clones, with 83% as singletons. The CDR3 loop spans 10 amino acids. Germline V gene sequence: CDR1 MNHEY, CDR2 SMNVEV (reference sequence). Deletions cut 8 bases from V and 6 bases from J, with 7 bases between. The sample comprised PBMCs or T cells enriched from blood (not recorded which). The V gene is TRBV27, the J gene TRBJ1-2; D gene ambiguous. The sequence derives from a woman in her 40s who had been exposed to COVID-19. CDR3 in DNA: TGTGCCAGCCCTACCAATGGCTACACCTTC. Protein: CASPTNGYTF.